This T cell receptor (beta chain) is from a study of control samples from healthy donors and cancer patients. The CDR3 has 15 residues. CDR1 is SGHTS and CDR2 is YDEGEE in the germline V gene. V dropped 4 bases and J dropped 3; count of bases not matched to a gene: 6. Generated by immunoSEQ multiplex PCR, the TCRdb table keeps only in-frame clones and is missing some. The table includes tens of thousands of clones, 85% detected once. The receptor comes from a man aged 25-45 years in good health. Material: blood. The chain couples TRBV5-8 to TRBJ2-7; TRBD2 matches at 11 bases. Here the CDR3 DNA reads TGTGCCAGCAGCCTACCACTAGCGGGGGTCTACGAGCAGTACTTC. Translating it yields CASSLPLAGVYEQYF.